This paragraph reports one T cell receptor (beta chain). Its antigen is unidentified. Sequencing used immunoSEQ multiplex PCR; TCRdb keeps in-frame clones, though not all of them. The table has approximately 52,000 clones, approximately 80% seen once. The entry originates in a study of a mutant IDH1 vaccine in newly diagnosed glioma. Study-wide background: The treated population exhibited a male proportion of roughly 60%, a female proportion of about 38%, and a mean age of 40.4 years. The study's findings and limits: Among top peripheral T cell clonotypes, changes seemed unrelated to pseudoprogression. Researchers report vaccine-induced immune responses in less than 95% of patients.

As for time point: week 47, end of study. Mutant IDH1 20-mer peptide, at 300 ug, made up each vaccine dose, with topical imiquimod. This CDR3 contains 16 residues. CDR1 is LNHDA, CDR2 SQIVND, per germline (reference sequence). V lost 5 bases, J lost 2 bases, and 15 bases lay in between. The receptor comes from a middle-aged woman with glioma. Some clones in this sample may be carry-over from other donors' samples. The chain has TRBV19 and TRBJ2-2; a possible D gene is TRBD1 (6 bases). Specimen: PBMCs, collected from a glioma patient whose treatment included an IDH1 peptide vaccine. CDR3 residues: CASSVNRQANTGELFF. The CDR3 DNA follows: TGTGCCAGTAGTGTAAACAGACAGGCTAACACCGGGGAGCTGTTTTTT.